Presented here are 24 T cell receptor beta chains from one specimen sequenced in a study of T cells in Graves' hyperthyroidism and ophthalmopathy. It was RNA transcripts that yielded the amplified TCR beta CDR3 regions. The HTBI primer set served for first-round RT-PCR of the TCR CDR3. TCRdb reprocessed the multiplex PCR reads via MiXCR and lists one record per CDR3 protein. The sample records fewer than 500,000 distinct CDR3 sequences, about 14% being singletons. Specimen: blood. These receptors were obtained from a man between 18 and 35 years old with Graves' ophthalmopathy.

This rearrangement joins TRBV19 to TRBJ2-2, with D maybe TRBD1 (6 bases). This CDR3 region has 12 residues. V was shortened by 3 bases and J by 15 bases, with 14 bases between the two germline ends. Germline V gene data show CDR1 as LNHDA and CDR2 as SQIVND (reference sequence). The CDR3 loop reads CASSILNRVLFF. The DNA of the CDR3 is TGTGCCAGTAGTATCCTCAACAGGGTGTTGTTTTTT.

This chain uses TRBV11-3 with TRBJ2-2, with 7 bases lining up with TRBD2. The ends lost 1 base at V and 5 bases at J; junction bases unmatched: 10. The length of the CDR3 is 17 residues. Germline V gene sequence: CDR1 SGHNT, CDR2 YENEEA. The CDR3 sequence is CASSLGGGVRSTGELFF. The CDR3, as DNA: TGTGCCAGCAGCTTAGGGGGGGGGGTTAGAAGTACCGGGGAGCTGTTTTTT.

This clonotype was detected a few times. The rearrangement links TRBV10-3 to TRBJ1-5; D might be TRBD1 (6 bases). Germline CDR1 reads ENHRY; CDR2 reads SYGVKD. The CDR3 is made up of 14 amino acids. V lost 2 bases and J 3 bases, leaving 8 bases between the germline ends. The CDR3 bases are TGTGCCATCAGTGAGGGGGGCTTCAATCAGCCCCAGCATTTT. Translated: CAISEGGFNQPQHF.

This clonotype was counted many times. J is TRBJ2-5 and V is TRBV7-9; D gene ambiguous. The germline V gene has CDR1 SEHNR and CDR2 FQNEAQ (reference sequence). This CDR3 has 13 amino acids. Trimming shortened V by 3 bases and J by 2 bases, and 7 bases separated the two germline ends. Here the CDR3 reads CASSFLGQETQYF. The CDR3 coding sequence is TGTGCCAGCAGCTTCCTGGGACAAGAGACCCAGTACTTC.

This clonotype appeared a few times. Here the CDR3 reads CASSIQDSPETQYF. CDR3 sequence (DNA): TGTGCCAGTAGTATCCAGGACAGTCCGGAGACCCAGTACTTC. This sequence joins TRBV19 and TRBJ2-5, with D possibly being TRBD1 (6 bases). CDR3 length: 14 amino acids. The V end lost 3 bases, the J end lost 5 bases, and 13 bases lay between the germline ends. CDR1 is LNHDA and CDR2 is SQIVND in the germline V gene (reference sequence).

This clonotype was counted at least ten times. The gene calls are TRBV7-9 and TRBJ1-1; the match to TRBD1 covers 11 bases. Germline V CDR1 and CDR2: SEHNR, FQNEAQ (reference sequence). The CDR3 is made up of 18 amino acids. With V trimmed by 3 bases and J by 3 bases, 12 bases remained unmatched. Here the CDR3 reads CASSFPSGQGAEDTEAFF. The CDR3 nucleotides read TGTGCCAGCAGCTTTCCCTCAGGACAGGGGGCAGAGGACACTGAAGCTTTCTTT.

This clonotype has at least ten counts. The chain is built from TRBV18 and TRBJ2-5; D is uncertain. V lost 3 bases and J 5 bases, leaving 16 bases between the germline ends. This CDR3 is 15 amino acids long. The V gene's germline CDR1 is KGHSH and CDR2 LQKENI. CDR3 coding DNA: TGTGCCAGCTCACCCCTTAGCCGCACATCGGAGACCCAGTACTTC. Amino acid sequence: CASSPLSRTSETQYF.

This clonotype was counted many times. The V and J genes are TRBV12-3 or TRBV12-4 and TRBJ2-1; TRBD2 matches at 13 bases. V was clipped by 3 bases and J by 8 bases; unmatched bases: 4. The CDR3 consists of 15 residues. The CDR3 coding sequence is TGTGCCAGCAGTTTCGGACTAGCGGGAGTTGATGAGCAGTTCTTC. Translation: CASSFGLAGVDEQFF.

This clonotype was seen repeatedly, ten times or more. The CDR3 coding sequence is TGTGCCTGGGGAGTTGGGAGCTCTGGAAACACCATATATTTT. Residues: CAWGVGSSGNTIYF. V is TRBV30 and J is TRBJ1-3; D is uncertain. Trimming shortened V by 5 bases and J by 0 bases, and 11 bases separated the two germline ends. Germline-derived CDR1 and CDR2 are GTSNPN and SVGIG (reference sequence). This CDR3 has 14 residues. The full variable domain, in which reference TRBV30 and TRBJ1-3 provide the parts outside the CDR3, is SQTIHQWPATLVQPVGSPLSLECTVEGTSNPNLYWYRQAAGRGLQLLFYSVGIGQISSEVPQNLSASRPQDRQFILSSKKLLLSDSGFYLCAWGVGSSGNTIYFGEGSWLTVV.

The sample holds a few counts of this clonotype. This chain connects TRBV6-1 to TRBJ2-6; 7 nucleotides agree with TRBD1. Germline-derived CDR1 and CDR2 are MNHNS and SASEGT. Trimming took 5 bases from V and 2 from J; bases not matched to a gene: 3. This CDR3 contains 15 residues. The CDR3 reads CASSLTGAGANVLTF. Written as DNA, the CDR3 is TGTGCCAGCAGTTTAACAGGGGCTGGGGCCAACGTCCTGACTTTC.

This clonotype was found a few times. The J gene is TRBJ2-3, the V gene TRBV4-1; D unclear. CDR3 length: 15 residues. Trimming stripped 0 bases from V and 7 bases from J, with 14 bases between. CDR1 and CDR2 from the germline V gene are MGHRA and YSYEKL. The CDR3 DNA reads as TGCGCCAGCAGCCAAGATTCGACCTCTAGATATACGCAGTATTTT. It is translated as CASSQDSTSRYTQYF.

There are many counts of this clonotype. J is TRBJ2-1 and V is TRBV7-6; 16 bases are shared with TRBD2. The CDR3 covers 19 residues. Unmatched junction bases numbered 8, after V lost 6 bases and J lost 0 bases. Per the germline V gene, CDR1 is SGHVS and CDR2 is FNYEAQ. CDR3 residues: CASSSGTSGGELSYNEQFF. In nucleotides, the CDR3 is TGTGCCAGCAGTTCCGGGACTAGCGGGGGGGAACTCTCCTACAATGAGCAGTTCTTC.

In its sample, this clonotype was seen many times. The CDR3 bases are TGTGCCAGCAGCCAAAGGGCGTGGGAGCCCCAGCATTTT. Residues: CASSQRAWEPQHF. The V and J genes are TRBV11-2 and TRBJ1-5; D not resolved. With 5 bases removed from V and 8 bases from J, the gap between germline ends came to 13 bases. CDR1 and CDR2 from the germline V gene are SGHAT and FQNNGV. The CDR3 is 13 residues long.

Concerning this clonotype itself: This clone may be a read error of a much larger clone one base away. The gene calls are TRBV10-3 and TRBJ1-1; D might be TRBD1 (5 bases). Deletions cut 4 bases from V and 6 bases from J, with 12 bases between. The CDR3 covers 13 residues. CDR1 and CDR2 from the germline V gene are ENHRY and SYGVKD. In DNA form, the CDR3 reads TGTGCCATCAGTGGTTCCACGGGGGCTGAAGCTTTCTTT. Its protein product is CAISGSTGAEAFF.

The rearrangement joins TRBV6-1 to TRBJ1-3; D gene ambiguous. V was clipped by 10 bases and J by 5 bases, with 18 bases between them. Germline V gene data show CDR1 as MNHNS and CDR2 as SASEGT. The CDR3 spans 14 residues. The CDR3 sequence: CAISPGPPRNTIYF. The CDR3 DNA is TGTGCCATCAGCCCAGGACCCCCTCGAAACACCATATATTTT.

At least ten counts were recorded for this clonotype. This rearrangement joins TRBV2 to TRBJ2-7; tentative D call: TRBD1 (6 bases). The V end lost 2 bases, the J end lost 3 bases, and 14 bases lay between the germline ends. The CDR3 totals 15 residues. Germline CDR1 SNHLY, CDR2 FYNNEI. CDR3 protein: CASSEYGQGIYEQYF. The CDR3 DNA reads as TGTGCCAGCAGTGAATACGGGCAGGGGATCTACGAGCAGTACTTC.

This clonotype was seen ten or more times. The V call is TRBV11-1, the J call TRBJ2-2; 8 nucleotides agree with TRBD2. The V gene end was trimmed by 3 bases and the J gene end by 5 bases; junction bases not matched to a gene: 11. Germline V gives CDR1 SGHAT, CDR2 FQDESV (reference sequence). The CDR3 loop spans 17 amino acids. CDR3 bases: TGTGCCAGCAGCTTGGAGAGCGGGGGCCTTGCGACCGGGGAGCTGTTTTTT. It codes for CASSLESGGLATGELFF.

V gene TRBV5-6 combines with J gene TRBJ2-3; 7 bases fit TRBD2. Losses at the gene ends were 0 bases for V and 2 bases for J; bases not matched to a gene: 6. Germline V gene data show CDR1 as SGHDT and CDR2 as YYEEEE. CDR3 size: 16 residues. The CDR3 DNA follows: TGTGCCAGCAGCTTGGTGGGGACTACCTACACAGATACGCAGTATTTT. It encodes CASSLVGTTYTDTQYF.

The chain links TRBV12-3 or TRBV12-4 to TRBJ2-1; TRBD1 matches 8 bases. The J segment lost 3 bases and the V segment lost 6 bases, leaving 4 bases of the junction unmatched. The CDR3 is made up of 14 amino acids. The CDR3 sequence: CASRPDRVYNEQFF. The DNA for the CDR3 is TGTGCCAGCAGACCGGACAGGGTCTACAATGAGCAGTTCTTC.

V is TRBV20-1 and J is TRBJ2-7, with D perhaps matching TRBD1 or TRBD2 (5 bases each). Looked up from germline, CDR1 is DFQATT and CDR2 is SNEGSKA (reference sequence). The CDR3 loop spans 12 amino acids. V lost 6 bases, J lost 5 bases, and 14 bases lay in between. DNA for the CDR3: TGCAGTGCCCCGAGGGGATTCAACGAGCAGTACTTC. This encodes CSAPRGFNEQYF.

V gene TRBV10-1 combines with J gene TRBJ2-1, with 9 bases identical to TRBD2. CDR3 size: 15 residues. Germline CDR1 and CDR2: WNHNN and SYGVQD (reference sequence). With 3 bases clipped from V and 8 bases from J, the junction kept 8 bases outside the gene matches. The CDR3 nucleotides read TGCGCCAGCAGTGACTCCGGGACTAGCTTCGATGAGCAGTTCTTC. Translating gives CASSDSGTSFDEQFF.

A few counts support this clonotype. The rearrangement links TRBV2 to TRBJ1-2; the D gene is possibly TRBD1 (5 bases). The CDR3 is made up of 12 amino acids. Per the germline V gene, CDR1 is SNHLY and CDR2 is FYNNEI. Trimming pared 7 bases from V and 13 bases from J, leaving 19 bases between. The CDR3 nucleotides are TGTGCCAGCAACCAGGAGGGACGAGCCCTCACCTTC. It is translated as CASNQEGRALTF. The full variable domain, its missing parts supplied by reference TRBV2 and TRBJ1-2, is EPEVTQTPSHQVTQMGQEVILRCVPISNHLYFYWYRQILGQKVEFLVSFYNNEISEKSEIFDDQFSVERPDGSNFTLKIRSTKLEDSAMYFCASNQEGRALTFGSGTRLTVV.

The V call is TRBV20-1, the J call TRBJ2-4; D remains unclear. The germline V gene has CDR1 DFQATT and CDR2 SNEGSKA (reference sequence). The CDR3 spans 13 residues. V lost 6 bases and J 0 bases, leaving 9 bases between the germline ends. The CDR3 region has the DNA TGCAGTGCCCCCCTAGTAGCCAAAAACATTCAGTACTTC. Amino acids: CSAPLVAKNIQYF.

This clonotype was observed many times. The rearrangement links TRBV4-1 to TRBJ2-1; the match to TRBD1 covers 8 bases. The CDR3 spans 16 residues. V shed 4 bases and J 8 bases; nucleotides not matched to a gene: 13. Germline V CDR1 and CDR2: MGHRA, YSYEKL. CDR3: CASSLQPGQANDEQFF. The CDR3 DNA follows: TGCGCCAGCAGCCTGCAACCGGGACAGGCTAATGATGAGCAGTTCTTC.